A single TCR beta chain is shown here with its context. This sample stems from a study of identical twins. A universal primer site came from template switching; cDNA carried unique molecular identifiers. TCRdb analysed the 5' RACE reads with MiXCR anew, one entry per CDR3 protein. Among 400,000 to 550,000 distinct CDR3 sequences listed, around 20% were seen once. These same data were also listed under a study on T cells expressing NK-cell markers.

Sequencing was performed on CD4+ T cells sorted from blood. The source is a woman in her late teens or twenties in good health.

The CDR3 here is CASSSRAHEQFF. The CDR3 bases are TGTGCCAGCAGTTCGAGGGCCCATGAGCAGTTCTTC. This rearrangement joins TRBV6-2 or TRBV6-3 to TRBJ2-1; tentative D call: TRBD2 (5 bases). The CDR3 consists of 12 residues. Between the trimmed V and J ends, which lost 4 bases and 8 bases, there was a span of 9 bases. Germline-derived CDR1 and CDR2 are MNHEY and SVGEGT.